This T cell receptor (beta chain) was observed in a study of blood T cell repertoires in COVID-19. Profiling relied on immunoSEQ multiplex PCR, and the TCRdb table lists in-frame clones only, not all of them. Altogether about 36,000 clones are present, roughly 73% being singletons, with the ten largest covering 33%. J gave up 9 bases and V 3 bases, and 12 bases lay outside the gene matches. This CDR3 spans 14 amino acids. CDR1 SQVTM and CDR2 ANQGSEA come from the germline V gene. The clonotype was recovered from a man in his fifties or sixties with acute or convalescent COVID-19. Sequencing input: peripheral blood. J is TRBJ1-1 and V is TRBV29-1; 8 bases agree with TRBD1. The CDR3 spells CSVDGGQGGRKAFF. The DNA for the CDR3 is TGCAGCGTTGATGGAGGACAGGGAGGAAGGAAAGCTTTCTTT.